Detailed here is one T cell receptor beta chain. Its cognate antigen is unknown. This sample is drawn from a study of T cell responses to AZD1222 COVID-19 vaccine. Points from the study as a whole: Spike was spanned by vaccine-associated CD4 TCRs, which were dominant at 160-218 and 743-854. Epitopes outside B.1.351 and B.1.1.7 mutated regions reportedly drew nearly half of spike TCRs. Only a handful of AZD1222 recipients tested seropositive at baseline. Donors in the cohort were predominantly white British and more often female, and clonal diversity was possibly underestimated.

In germline, CDR1 is MDHEN, CDR2 SYDVKM. V lost 5 bases and J lost 0, with 16 bases in between. The length of the CDR3 is 16 residues. Assay: immunoSEQ multiplex PCR; the TCRdb copy retains only in-frame clones and omits some. Of 120,000 or so clones in the sample, roughly 91% were seen once. The source material was peripheral blood, sampled on day 0 of MenACWY control vaccination. This receptor was identified in an adult in good health. The chain joins TRBV28 to TRBJ1-2, with D possibly being TRBD1 (6 bases). The CDR3 spells CASSPHSAGANYGYTF. The CDR3 region has the DNA TGTGCCAGCAGTCCACACTCTGCAGGGGCTAACTATGGCTACACCTTC.